These T cell receptor beta chains were read from a single sample in a study of beta chain features in type 1 diabetes. Sequencing used immunoSEQ multiplex PCR; TCRdb keeps in-frame clones, though not all of them. The table records approximately 360,000 clones, around 13% of them present only once. Material: naive CD4+ T cells from blood. The receptors derive from a woman aged 18-29 years with type 1 diabetes. The CDR3 runs from the conserved cysteine through the conserved F or W. The D gene is left open where the match is weak. Not every row has a clone size; where given, it reads once, few, many or a size class.

CDR3 length: 14; V gene: TRBV6-4; J gene: TRBJ2-1; D gene: .; clone size: .; CDR3 protein: CASSPSPPSSEQFF; CDR3 DNA: TGTGCCAGCAGTCCCTCTCCCCCTAGCAGTGAGCAGTTCTTC
CDR3 length: 15; V gene: TRBV19; J gene: TRBJ2-1; D gene: .; clone size: few; CDR3 protein: CASSISISGYNEQFF; CDR3 DNA: TGTGCCAGTAGTATTAGTATTAGCGGTTACAATGAGCAGTTCTTC
CDR3 length: 15; V gene: TRBV15; J gene: TRBJ2-5; D gene: TRBD1; clone size: few; CDR3 protein: CATSRHRGTGETQYF; CDR3 DNA: TGTGCCACCAGCAGACACAGGGGCACGGGGGAGACCCAGTACTTC
CDR3 length: 17; V gene: TRBV7-2; J gene: TRBJ2-1; D gene: TRBD2; clone size: .; CDR3 protein: CASSYTGTSGRAGEQFF; CDR3 DNA: TGTGCCAGCAGCTACACCGGGACTAGCGGGAGGGCCGGTGAGCAGTTCTTC
CDR3 length: 15; V gene: TRBV4-1; J gene: TRBJ2-3; D gene: .; clone size: .; CDR3 protein: CASSRELRRTDTQYF; CDR3 DNA: TGCGCCAGCAGCCGAGAACTGCGTCGCACAGATACGCAGTATTTT
CDR3 length: 14; V gene: TRBV6-6; J gene: TRBJ2-1; D gene: .; clone size: .; CDR3 protein: CASSYRGRTIEQFF; CDR3 DNA: TGTGCCAGCAGTTACAGGGGTCGAACAATTGAGCAGTTCTTC
CDR3 length: 14; V gene: TRBV5-1; J gene: TRBJ2-5; D gene: TRBD2; clone size: .; CDR3 protein: CASSSGGPGETQYF; CDR3 DNA: TGCGCCAGCAGTTCGGGGGGGCCGGGAGAGACCCAGTACTTC
CDR3 length: 13; V gene: TRBV19; J gene: TRBJ2-2; D gene: .; clone size: .; CDR3 protein: CASTELVPGELFF; CDR3 DNA: TGTGCCAGTACCGAACTAGTTCCCGGGGAGCTGTTTTTT
CDR3 length: 15; V gene: TRBV4-2; J gene: TRBJ2-3; D gene: .; clone size: few; CDR3 protein: CASSQDRYSTDTQYF; CDR3 DNA: TGTGCCAGCAGCCAAGACAGATATTCCACAGATACGCAGTATTTT
CDR3 length: 13; V gene: TRBV5-4; J gene: TRBJ2-3; D gene: .; clone size: .; CDR3 protein: CASRGVSTDTQYF; CDR3 DNA: TGTGCCAGCAGAGGGGTTAGCACAGATACGCAGTATTTT
CDR3 length: 15; V gene: TRBV7-2; J gene: TRBJ2-5; D gene: .; clone size: .; CDR3 protein: CASSLDMGHQETQYF; CDR3 DNA: TGTGCCAGCAGCTTAGACATGGGGCATCAAGAGACCCAGTACTTC
CDR3 length: 13; V gene: TRBV23-1; J gene: TRBJ2-7; D gene: .; clone size: few; CDR3 protein: CASSHRQSYEQYF; CDR3 DNA: TGCGCCAGCAGTCATAGACAGTCCTACGAGCAGTACTTC
CDR3 length: 14; V gene: TRBV13; J gene: TRBJ2-7; D gene: TRBD2; clone size: .; CDR3 protein: CASSQRTSRHEQYF; CDR3 DNA: TGTGCCAGCAGCCAGAGGACTAGCCGCCACGAGCAGTACTTC
CDR3 length: 13; V gene: TRBV11-3; J gene: TRBJ1-1; D gene: .; clone size: .; CDR3 protein: CASSSNAYTEAFF; CDR3 DNA: TGTGCCAGCAGCTCAAACGCGTACACTGAAGCTTTCTTT
CDR3 length: 12; V gene: TRBV19; J gene: TRBJ1-4; D gene: TRBD1; clone size: .; CDR3 protein: CASRRTGTGLFF; CDR3 DNA: TGTGCCAGTAGGAGGACCGGGACAGGGCTGTTTTTT
CDR3 length: 18; V gene: TRBV5-1; J gene: TRBJ2-7; D gene: TRBD2; clone size: .; CDR3 protein: CASSFQTSGSGIGYEQYF; CDR3 DNA: TGCGCCAGCAGCTTCCAGACTAGCGGGAGCGGTATTGGCTACGAGCAGTACTTC
CDR3 length: 13; V gene: TRBV28; J gene: TRBJ2-7; D gene: .; clone size: .; CDR3 protein: CASSLGLRTEQYF; CDR3 DNA: TGTGCCAGCAGTTTGGGCCTGCGAACCGAGCAGTACTTC
CDR3 length: 14; V gene: TRBV4-1; J gene: TRBJ2-7; D gene: .; clone size: .; CDR3 protein: CASSQGGRGGEQYF; CDR3 DNA: TGCGCCAGCAGCCAAGGGGGAAGGGGAGGAGAGCAGTACTTC
CDR3 length: 22; V gene: TRBV23-1; J gene: TRBJ1-3; D gene: TRBD1; clone size: few; CDR3 protein: CASSQPSLGTGLLFGSGNTIYF; CDR3 DNA: TGCGCCAGCAGTCAACCATCACTAGGGACAGGGTTACTTTTCGGCTCTGGAAACACCATATATTTT
CDR3 length: 12; V gene: TRBV4-3; J gene: TRBJ1-6; D gene: .; clone size: .; CDR3 protein: CASSQSGSPLHF; CDR3 DNA: TGCGCCAGCAGCCAGAGTGGTTCACCCCTCCACTTT
CDR3 length: 15; V gene: TRBV27; J gene: TRBJ2-2; D gene: .; clone size: .; CDR3 protein: CASSLSRTNTGELFF; CDR3 DNA: TGTGCCAGCAGTTTATCACGTACTAACACCGGGGAGCTGTTTTTT
CDR3 length: 15; V gene: TRBV27; J gene: TRBJ1-2; D gene: .; clone size: few; CDR3 protein: CASKLMENRNYGYTF; CDR3 DNA: TGTGCCAGCAAATTGATGGAGAACAGGAACTATGGCTACACCTTC
CDR3 length: 12; V gene: TRBV6-6; J gene: TRBJ2-7; D gene: .; clone size: few; CDR3 protein: CASSEDSGEQYF; CDR3 DNA: TGTGCCAGCAGTGAGGACTCGGGGGAGCAGTACTTC
CDR3 length: 15; V gene: TRBV10-2; J gene: TRBJ2-5; D gene: TRBD1; clone size: few; CDR3 protein: CASSEQGTGLETQYF; CDR3 DNA: TGCGCCAGCAGTGAGCAAGGGACAGGGCTAGAGACCCAGTACTTC
CDR3 length: 14; V gene: TRBV19; J gene: TRBJ2-7; D gene: .; clone size: few; CDR3 protein: CASSATGQKGEQYF; CDR3 DNA: TGTGCCAGTAGTGCGACGGGACAAAAGGGCGAGCAGTACTTC
CDR3 length: 17; V gene: TRBV4-1; J gene: TRBJ2-1; D gene: TRBD2; clone size: .; CDR3 protein: CASSHTTGTSGFTEQFF; CDR3 DNA: TGCGCCAGCAGCCACACAACCGGGACTAGCGGGTTTACGGAGCAGTTCTTC
CDR3 length: 12; V gene: TRBV19; J gene: TRBJ2-6; D gene: .; clone size: .; CDR3 protein: CATRSGANVLTF; CDR3 DNA: TGTGCCACCAGATCTGGGGCCAACGTCCTGACTTTC
CDR3 length: 16; V gene: TRBV18; J gene: TRBJ2-7; D gene: TRBD2; clone size: .; CDR3 protein: CASSPYSSGAKHEQYF; CDR3 DNA: TGTGCCAGCTCACCCTACAGTAGCGGGGCCAAACACGAGCAGTACTTC
CDR3 length: 14; V gene: TRBV7-9; J gene: TRBJ2-7; D gene: .; clone size: few; CDR3 protein: CASSFFESSYEQYF; CDR3 DNA: TGTGCCAGCAGCTTCTTCGAGAGCTCCTACGAGCAGTACTTC
CDR3 length: 15; V gene: TRBV10-3; J gene: TRBJ2-1; D gene: .; clone size: .; CDR3 protein: CAISEGDPGVNEQFF; CDR3 DNA: TGTGCCATCAGTGAGGGGGATCCAGGGGTCAATGAGCAGTTCTTC
CDR3 length: 14; V gene: TRBV2; J gene: TRBJ1-6; D gene: .; clone size: few; CDR3 protein: CASSVGTLGSPLHF; CDR3 DNA: TGTGCCAGCAGTGTCGGGACTTTAGGCTCACCCCTCCACTTT
CDR3 length: 16; V gene: TRBV7-9; J gene: TRBJ2-7; D gene: TRBD2; clone size: .; CDR3 protein: CASSSPGAGGSYEQYF; CDR3 DNA: TGTGCCAGCAGCTCCCCGGGGGCGGGGGGCTCCTACGAGCAGTACTTC
CDR3 length: 15; V gene: TRBV5-1; J gene: TRBJ2-3; D gene: TRBD1; clone size: few; CDR3 protein: CASSAQGWGTDTQYF; CDR3 DNA: TGCGCCAGCAGCGCACAGGGGTGGGGCACAGATACGCAGTATTTT
CDR3 length: 16; V gene: TRBV7-8; J gene: TRBJ2-7; D gene: .; clone size: .; CDR3 protein: CASSLGVARGIYEQYF; CDR3 DNA: TGTGCCAGCAGCTTAGGGGTTGCGAGGGGGATCTACGAGCAGTACTTC
CDR3 length: 16; V gene: TRBV2; J gene: TRBJ1-2; D gene: .; clone size: .; CDR3 protein: CASSVTGKIGNYGYTF; CDR3 DNA: TGTGCCAGCAGTGTCACAGGGAAAATCGGTAACTATGGCTACACCTTC
CDR3 length: 14; V gene: TRBV9; J gene: TRBJ2-2; D gene: .; clone size: .; CDR3 protein: CASSVGGYTGELFF; CDR3 DNA: TGTGCCAGCAGCGTTGGCGGCTACACCGGGGAGCTGTTTTTT
CDR3 length: 15; V gene: TRBV2; J gene: TRBJ2-7; D gene: TRBD2; clone size: .; CDR3 protein: CASRRVAGLEYEQYF; CDR3 DNA: TGTGCCAGCAGGCGGGTAGCGGGGCTAGAATACGAGCAGTACTTC
CDR3 length: 14; V gene: TRBV10-2; J gene: TRBJ1-2; D gene: TRBD1; clone size: few; CDR3 protein: CASSAIRGNYGYTF; CDR3 DNA: TGCGCCAGCAGTGCGATCAGGGGGAACTATGGCTACACCTTC
CDR3 length: 13; V gene: TRBV7-2; J gene: TRBJ1-1; D gene: .; clone size: few; CDR3 protein: CASSLIGQPEAFF; CDR3 DNA: TGTGCCAGCAGCCTTATCGGACAGCCTGAAGCTTTCTTT
CDR3 length: 14; V gene: TRBV5-4; J gene: TRBJ1-2; D gene: TRBD1; clone size: few; CDR3 protein: CASSFGTGYYGYTF; CDR3 DNA: TGTGCCAGCAGCTTCGGGACAGGATACTATGGCTACACCTTC
CDR3 length: 14; V gene: TRBV29-1; J gene: TRBJ2-7; D gene: .; clone size: .; CDR3 protein: CSVGTATLTGEQYF; CDR3 DNA: TGCAGCGTTGGGACAGCGACCTTAACAGGGGAGCAGTACTTC
CDR3 length: 12; V gene: TRBV11-3; J gene: TRBJ2-3; D gene: .; clone size: .; CDR3 protein: CASSLGRDTQYF; CDR3 DNA: TGTGCCAGCAGCTTGGGCCGGGATACGCAGTATTTT
CDR3 length: 14; V gene: TRBV14; J gene: TRBJ1-4; D gene: .; clone size: few; CDR3 protein: CASSPRGVREKLFF; CDR3 DNA: TGTGCCAGCAGCCCCCGCGGGGTCCGGGAAAAACTGTTTTTT
CDR3 length: 13; V gene: TRBV5-1; J gene: TRBJ1-2; D gene: TRBD1; clone size: few; CDR3 protein: CASSLQGASGYTF; CDR3 DNA: TGCGCCAGCAGCCTGCAGGGGGCTAGTGGCTACACCTTC
CDR3 length: 15; V gene: TRBV7-3; J gene: TRBJ2-7; D gene: .; clone size: .; CDR3 protein: CASSLAQGNSYEQYF; CDR3 DNA: TGTGCCAGCAGCTTAGCACAGGGTAACTCCTACGAGCAGTACTTC
CDR3 length: 18; V gene: TRBV4-1; J gene: TRBJ2-7; D gene: .; clone size: few; CDR3 protein: CASSQDPTAGTPPYEQYF; CDR3 DNA: TGCGCCAGCAGCCAAGACCCGACTGCGGGTACCCCGCCCTACGAGCAGTACTTC
CDR3 length: 10; V gene: TRBV20-1; J gene: TRBJ2-3; D gene: .; clone size: few; CDR3 protein: CSAARATQYF; CDR3 DNA: TGCAGTGCCGCCCGAGCTACGCAGTATTTT
CDR3 length: 14; V gene: TRBV2; J gene: TRBJ2-1; D gene: .; clone size: few; CDR3 protein: CASSGLAHYNEQFF; CDR3 DNA: TGTGCCAGCAGTGGCCTAGCCCACTACAATGAGCAGTTCTTC
CDR3 length: 13; V gene: TRBV30; J gene: TRBJ2-3; D gene: TRBD2; clone size: few; CDR3 protein: CAWNIAGRHTQYF; CDR3 DNA: TGTGCCTGGAATATAGCGGGACGTCATACGCAGTATTTT
CDR3 length: 13; V gene: TRBV6-4; J gene: TRBJ1-1; D gene: TRBD1; clone size: .; CDR3 protein: CASSHGQGTEAFF; CDR3 DNA: TGTGCCAGCAGTCATGGACAGGGCACTGAAGCTTTCTTT
CDR3 length: 15; V gene: TRBV28; J gene: TRBJ2-1; D gene: .; clone size: few; CDR3 protein: CASSFRTGPYNEQFF; CDR3 DNA: TGTGCCAGCAGTTTTCGTACAGGGCCTTACAATGAGCAGTTCTTC
CDR3 length: 15; V gene: TRBV4-3; J gene: TRBJ2-7; D gene: TRBD1; clone size: few; CDR3 protein: CASSPSGTGAYEQYF; CDR3 DNA: TGCGCCAGCAGCCCTTCCGGGACAGGGGCCTACGAGCAGTACTTC
CDR3 length: 11; V gene: TRBV5-4; J gene: TRBJ2-5; D gene: .; clone size: .; CDR3 protein: CASSQEGTQYF; CDR3 DNA: TGTGCCAGCAGCCAGGAGGGGACCCAGTACTTC
CDR3 length: 14; V gene: TRBV19; J gene: TRBJ1-2; D gene: TRBD1; clone size: few; CDR3 protein: CATQGTASNYGYTF; CDR3 DNA: TGTGCCACCCAAGGGACAGCATCTAACTATGGCTACACCTTC
CDR3 length: 15; V gene: TRBV27; J gene: TRBJ2-7; D gene: TRBD1; clone size: .; CDR3 protein: CASRPDRGIYYEQYF; CDR3 DNA: TGTGCCAGCAGACCGGACAGGGGGATTTACTACGAGCAGTACTTC
CDR3 length: 12; V gene: TRBV14; J gene: TRBJ2-1; D gene: TRBD2; clone size: .; CDR3 protein: CASSKTGGGLLF; CDR3 DNA: TGTGCCAGCAGCAAGACGGGGGGAGGGCTACTCTTC
CDR3 length: 13; V gene: TRBV19; J gene: TRBJ2-1; D gene: .; clone size: few; CDR3 protein: CASSMEPPREKFF; CDR3 DNA: TGTGCCAGTAGTATGGAGCCACCCCGCGAAAAGTTCTTC
CDR3 length: 17; V gene: TRBV5-5; J gene: TRBJ2-2; D gene: TRBD1; clone size: .; CDR3 protein: CASSQLGQGAYTGELFF; CDR3 DNA: TGTGCCAGCAGTCAACTGGGACAGGGGGCCTACACCGGGGAGCTGTTTTTT
CDR3 length: 15; V gene: TRBV7-2; J gene: TRBJ2-7; D gene: TRBD2; clone size: few; CDR3 protein: CASSSASGAAGEQYF; CDR3 DNA: TGTGCCAGCAGCTCCGCTAGCGGGGCGGCGGGGGAGCAGTACTTC
CDR3 length: 12; V gene: TRBV30; J gene: TRBJ2-1; D gene: TRBD1; clone size: few; CDR3 protein: CAWSGTGAEQFF; CDR3 DNA: TGTGCCTGGAGCGGCACAGGGGCGGAGCAGTTCTTC